A single TCR beta chain is shown here with its context. This specimen belongs to a study of T cells of healthy individuals. The V gene's germline CDR1 is SGHVS and CDR2 FQNEAQ. V was clipped by 8 bases and J by 6 bases; unmatched bases: 7. The CDR3 spans 13 residues. Each CDR3 protein is one row after TCRdb ran MiXCR on the 5' RACE reads. The repertoire includes tens of thousands of distinct CDR3 sequences, under 15% of them detected once, and about 16% sits in the top ten. This sequence was found in a human donor in good health. The V gene is TRBV7-8, the J gene TRBJ2-1, with 7 bases matching TRBD2. The CDR3 region is CASGGSGPNEQFF. CDR3 in DNA: TGTGCCAGCGGCGGGAGCGGACCCAATGAGCAGTTCTTC.